What follows are 17 T cell receptor beta chains derived from one specimen sequenced in a study of T cell responses to AZD1222 COVID-19 vaccine. Profiled with immunoSEQ multiplex PCR; TCRdb holds only in-frame clones, not every one. Among about 130,000 clones, just under 95% were seen once, and the ten largest hold approximately 6.9%. The sequences come from peripheral blood, collected 28 days after the second AZD1222 dose. These receptor sequences come from an adult who received the AZD1222 COVID-19 vaccine.

V gene TRBV7-2 combines with J gene TRBJ2-3; the D gene could be TRBD1 or TRBD2 (6 bases each). The ends were cut back, 5 bases at V and 5 bases at J, with 20 bases in the middle. This CDR3 has 16 amino acids. CDR1 is SGHTA, CDR2 FQGNSA, per germline. The CDR3 here is CASSPQGLLAGDTQYF. DNA of the CDR3: TGTGCCAGCAGCCCCCAGGGGTTACTAGCAGGAGATACGCAGTATTTT. Variable domain in full (rest from reference TRBV7-2 and TRBJ2-3): GAGVSQSPSNKVTEKGKDVELRCDPISGHTALYWYRQSLGQGLEFLIYFQGNSAPDKSGLPSDRFSAERTGGSVSTLTIQRTQQEDSAVYLCASSPQGLLAGDTQYFGPGTRLTVL.

This clone was detected only a few times. The V and J genes are TRBV29-1 and TRBJ1-1; D is possibly TRBD1 (5 bases). V dropped 1 base and J dropped 6 bases, with 18 bases sitting between them. The length of the CDR3 is 15 residues. The germline CDR1 and CDR2 sequences are SQVTM and ANQGSEA. CDR3 in amino acids: CSVEVGSSGRPEAFF. DNA for the CDR3: TGCAGCGTTGAAGTCGGGTCGTCAGGGAGGCCTGAAGCTTTCTTT.

V usage is TRBV12-5 and J usage is TRBJ2-7; the match to TRBD1 covers 8 bases. After removal of 9 bases from V and 2 bases from J, the junction contained 15 bases not matched to a gene. CDR1 and CDR2 (germline): LGHNT, FRNRAP. This CDR3 is built from 16 residues. The CDR3 nucleotides are TGTGCTAGCCAAACGATTCTGGACAGGGTAACCTACGAGCAGTACTTC. Residues: CASQTILDRVTYEQYF.

The CDR3 here is CAWSRISYNSPLHF. The CDR3 DNA sequence: TGTGCCTGGAGTCGGATATCCTATAATTCACCCCTCCACTTT. V gene TRBV30 combines with J gene TRBJ1-6, with D hard to call. This CDR3 has 14 amino acids. From germline, CDR1 is GTSNPN and CDR2 SVGIG (reference sequence). V was trimmed by 2 bases and J by 1 base, leaving 6 bases between them.

This clone has only a few counts. This chain joins TRBV4-1 and TRBJ1-5, with 7 bases lining up with TRBD1. The junction had 9 bases not matched to a gene; V was cut back by 7 bases and J by 3 bases. This CDR3 comprises 15 residues. CDR1 and CDR2 (germline): MGHRA, YSYEKL. Written as DNA, the CDR3 is TGCGCCAGCACCCCAGGGGGGGGCCCCAATCAGCCCCAGCATTTT. The encoded protein is CASTPGGGPNQPQHF.

The chain links TRBV19 to TRBJ1-3; possible D gene TRBD1, 5 bases. The CDR3 totals 14 residues. Germline-derived CDR1 and CDR2 are LNHDA and SQIVND (reference sequence). V lost 6 bases and J 0 bases, leaving 9 bases between the germline ends. CDR3 region: CASSGTVSGNTIYF. The CDR3 bases are TGTGCCAGTAGCGGGACGGTCTCTGGAAACACCATATATTTT. Supplemented by reference TRBV19 and TRBJ1-3, the full variable domain reads DGGITQSPKYLFRKEGQNVTLSCEQNLNHDAMYWYRQDPGQGLRLIYYSQIVNDFQKGDIAEGYSVSREKKESFPLTVTSAQKNPTAFYLCASSGTVSGNTIYFGEGSWLTVV.

The chain carries TRBV7-9 and TRBJ2-3; TRBD1 agrees at 9 bases. Trimming removed 5 bases from V and 4 bases from J; junction bases left unmatched: 7. The CDR3 sequence is 15 residues long. The germline V gene has CDR1 SEHNR and CDR2 FQNEAQ (reference sequence). CDR3: CASSRGQGLADTQYF. The CDR3 DNA is TGTGCCAGCAGCCGGGGACAGGGACTGGCAGATACGCAGTATTTT.

The chain is built from TRBV6-5 and TRBJ2-5; TRBD2 matches 10 bases. Germline CDR1 and CDR2: MNHEY and SVGAGI. This CDR3 contains 15 residues. The ends lost 1 base at V and 5 bases at J; junction bases unmatched: 4. The CDR3 DNA is TGTGCCAGCAGTTACTGGCCTAGCGGGGGTGAGACCCAGTACTTC. It specifies CASSYWPSGGETQYF.

The chain is built from TRBV4-2 and TRBJ1-2; D is ambiguous. V was shortened by 3 bases and J by 4 bases, with 12 bases between the two germline ends. CDR1 LGHNA and CDR2 YNFKEQ come from the germline V gene. This CDR3 comprises 14 residues. CDR3 in DNA: TGTGCCAGCAGCCAGGCGGAGGGCAGCTATGGCTACACCTTC. Protein product: CASSQAEGSYGYTF.

The J gene is TRBJ2-3, the V gene TRBV19, with 7 nucleotides matching TRBD1. There are 15 residues in the CDR3. V lost 5 bases, J lost 1 base, and 6 bases stayed unmatched. Per the germline V gene, CDR1 is LNHDA and CDR2 is SQIVND (reference sequence). CDR3 sequence: CASSPSGGGTDTQYF. The DNA of the CDR3 is TGTGCCAGTAGTCCATCAGGGGGAGGCACAGATACGCAGTATTTT.

V usage is TRBV6-5 and J usage is TRBJ2-6; no firm D call. V was cut by 0 bases and J by 1 base, with 7 bases left in between. CDR3 size: 16 residues. Germline assignment: CDR1 MNHEY and CDR2 SVGAGI. The DNA of the CDR3 is TGTGCCAGCAGTTACTCTATCGGTTCTGGGGCCAACGTCCTGACTTTC. It codes for CASSYSIGSGANVLTF.

This clone was counted once. The chain combines TRBV15 with TRBJ1-5, with D perhaps TRBD1 (6 bases). CDR3 length: 14 amino acids. V lost 0 bases, J lost 9 bases, and 12 bases lay in between. Germline V gives CDR1 LNHNV, CDR2 YYDKDF (reference sequence). CDR3 region: CATSRDRGPGPQHF. DNA for the CDR3: TGTGCCACCAGCAGAGACAGGGGTCCCGGGCCCCAGCATTTT.

The CDR3 coding sequence is TGCGCCAGCAGCCAAGATACCGACTACGAGCAGTACTTC. Translating gives CASSQDTDYEQYF. This sequence joins TRBV4-1 and TRBJ2-7; D unresolved. Deletions cut 0 bases from V and 3 bases from J, with 6 bases between. Germline CDR1 and CDR2: MGHRA and YSYEKL. CDR3 length: 13 amino acids.

V usage is TRBV7-8 and J usage is TRBJ1-4; a weak D match, TRBD1 (6 bases). In germline, CDR1 is SGHVS, CDR2 FQNEAQ. V lost 3 bases and J 7 bases, leaving 21 bases between the germline ends. The CDR3 is made up of 17 amino acids. CDR3 protein: CASSLTGALLFGEKLFF. DNA of the CDR3: TGTGCCAGCAGCTTGACAGGAGCCCTCCTGTTCGGTGAAAAACTGTTTTTT.

J is TRBJ1-1 and V is TRBV7-9; the D gene is possibly TRBD1 (5 bases). The CDR3 is 14 residues long. V gave up 6 bases and J gave up 0 bases, with 11 bases separating them. Germline assignment: CDR1 SEHNR and CDR2 FQNEAQ (reference sequence). CDR3 nucleotides: TGTGCCAGCAGGCCTGACAGCTTGAACACTGAAGCTTTCTTT. This codes for CASRPDSLNTEAFF.

Details on this clone: The junction shows a germline mismatch at one end, possibly a read error. The chain combines TRBV7-7 with TRBJ1-2, with 10 bases matching TRBD1. The germline V gene has CDR1 SSHAT and CDR2 FNYEAQ (reference sequence). CDR3 size: 19 residues. CDR3: CASSFPYSGTGEGPYGYTF. As DNA, the CDR3 is TGTGCTAGCAGCTTTCCTTACTCCGGGACAGGGGAAGGTCCCTATGGCTACACCTTC.

The chain carries TRBV12-3 or TRBV12-4 and TRBJ1-1, with no clear D. Trimming took off 8 bases at V and 0 bases at J, with 10 bases between the two ends. The CDR3 extends over 13 amino acids. Here the CDR3 DNA reads TGTGCCAGCCAGTACAGCTTGAACACTGAAGCTTTCTTT. Protein sequence: CASQYSLNTEAFF.